This is a list of T cell receptor beta chains from one sample in a study of blood T cell repertoires in COVID-19. This table comes from immunoSEQ multiplex PCR, and its TCRdb copy is limited to in-frame clones, with some not included. This sample has 200,000 to 250,000 clones, with approximately 86% found just once. Sequencing was performed on peripheral blood. The receptors were gathered from a woman aged 80 or over with acute or convalescent COVID-19. The CDR3 runs from the conserved cysteine through the conserved F or W. A D gene is named only where the DNA matches it firmly. The size of a clone is reported for some rows only, either as once, few or many, or as a class for expanded clones.

length	V	D	size	J	CDR3	DNA
13	TRBV7-3	.	.	TRBJ1-1	CASSLQGDTEAFF	TGTGCCAGCAGCTTACAGGGCGACACTGAAGCTTTCTTT
16	TRBV4-2	TRBD1	.	TRBJ1-1	CASSPAGTGSNTEAFF	TGTGCCAGCAGCCCAGCCGGGACAGGGTCGAACACTGAAGCTTTCTTT
14	TRBV6-2/TRBV6-3	TRBD1	.	TRBJ1-2	CASSYGQGAYGYTF	TGTGCCAGCAGTTACGGGCAGGGGGCCTATGGCTACACCTTC
13	TRBV18	.	once	TRBJ1-5	CASSPTEDQPQHF	TGTGCCAGCTCACCGACAGAGGATCAGCCCCAGCATTTT
16	TRBV28	TRBD1	.	TRBJ1-2	CASSPVEGAINYGYTF	TGTGCCAGCAGCCCGGTGGAGGGGGCTATCAACTATGGCTACACCTTC
14	TRBV19	TRBD1	.	TRBJ1-1	CASSGGTGLTEAFF	TGTGCCAGTAGTGGGGGGACAGGGCTCACTGAAGCTTTCTTT
12	TRBV3-1/TRBV3-2	.	.	TRBJ1-1	CASSQSQRPAFF	TGTGCCAGCAGCCAAAGTCAGAGGCCAGCTTTCTTT
12	TRBV6-5	.	.	TRBJ2-1	CASRAIYNEQFF	TGTGCCAGCAGGGCCATTTACAATGAGCAGTTCTTC
15	TRBV30	.	once	TRBJ1-3	CAWSEGRSSGNTIYF	TGTGCCTGGTCGGAGGGTCGAAGCTCTGGAAACACCATATATTTT
9	TRBV30	.	once	TRBJ2-7	CAWSVDSRF	TGTGCCTGGAGTGTTGATAGTCGGTTC
14	TRBV7-9	.	.	TRBJ1-5	CASNVGGSNQPQHF	TGTGCCAGCAACGTGGGGGGGAGCAATCAGCCCCAGCATTTT
16	TRBV7-9	TRBD1	.	TRBJ1-3	CASKGQPESSGNTIYF	TGTGCCAGCAAGGGACAGCCGGAGTCGTCTGGAAACACCATATATTTT
15	TRBV30	.	few	TRBJ1-2	CAWSVLSGEAYGYTF	TGTGCCTGGAGTGTACTCTCGGGGGAGGCCTATGGCTACACCTTC
16	TRBV7-2	TRBD1	.	TRBJ1-1	CASSLSGGARDTEAFF	TGTGCCAGCAGCCTCTCAGGGGGCGCTCGGGACACTGAAGCTTTCTTT
15	TRBV7-9	.	.	TRBJ2-5	CASSLSWALRETQYF	TGTGCCAGCAGCTTATCCTGGGCCCTCAGGGAGACCCAGTACTTC
14	TRBV27	TRBD2	.	TRBJ2-1	CASSLSGGSNEQFF	TGTGCCAGCAGTTTATCGGGGGGGTCCAATGAGCAGTTCTTC
16	TRBV30	.	.	TRBJ1-6	CAWTPVGANYNSPLHF	TGTGCCTGGACCCCAGTTGGGGCGAACTATAATTCACCCCTCCACTTT
14	TRBV7-2	.	.	TRBJ1-5	CASSIYRVAQPQHF	TGTGCCAGCAGCATCTACAGGGTGGCTCAGCCCCAGCATTTT
18	TRBV5-6	TRBD1	.	TRBJ1-2	CASSLDFGQGYVDYGYTF	TGTGCCAGCAGCTTGGATTTCGGACAGGGGTATGTCGACTATGGCTACACCTTC
15	TRBV6-5	.	.	TRBJ2-1	CAGGRRGNSYNEQFF	TGTGCCGGGGGAAGAAGGGGGAACTCCTACAATGAGCAGTTCTTC
14	TRBV3-1/TRBV3-2	TRBD1	.	TRBJ2-7	CASSPRGKGYEQYF	TGTGCCAGCAGCCCCAGGGGGAAGGGGTACGAGCAGTACTTC
15	TRBV6-5	TRBD1	.	TRBJ1-5	CASSYSGQGRGPQHF	TGTGCCAGCAGTTACTCGGGACAGGGCCGGGGCCCCCAGCATTTT
16	TRBV5-5	.	.	TRBJ1-6	CASSLLPGSYNSPLHF	TGTGCCAGCAGCCTACTCCCGGGCTCCTATAATTCACCCCTCCACTTT
15	TRBV5-6	.	once	TRBJ1-1	CASSLWGQTDTEAFF	TGTGCCAGCAGCTTGTGGGGACAAACAGACACTGAAGCTTTCTTT
15	TRBV5-5	.	.	TRBJ2-1	CASSLQGKLVNEQFF	TGTGCCAGCAGCTTGCAGGGGAAGTTGGTAAATGAGCAGTTCTTC
12	TRBV10-3	.	.	TRBJ1-1	CAISPRGSEAFF	TGTGCCATCAGCCCCAGAGGATCCGAAGCTTTCTTT
14	TRBV7-8	.	.	TRBJ1-1	CASSLQGLETEAFF	TGTGCCAGCAGCTTACAGGGGTTGGAGACTGAAGCTTTCTTT
14	TRBV15	TRBD1	.	TRBJ1-1	CATSTPTGATEAFF	TGTGCCACCAGCACCCCGACAGGGGCCACTGAAGCTTTCTTT
15	TRBV5-1	TRBD1	.	TRBJ1-5	CASRPTGGSNQPQHF	TGCGCCAGCAGACCAACAGGGGGGTCCAATCAGCCCCAGCATTTT
15	TRBV6-5	TRBD1	once	TRBJ2-7	CASSSPGQGPSGQYF	TGTGCCAGCAGTTCACCGGGACAGGGCCCATCTGGGCAGTACTTC
13	TRBV3-1/TRBV3-2	.	once	TRBJ1-6	CASSQVVRAPLHF	TGTGCCAGCAGCCAAGTAGTCAGGGCACCCCTCCACTTT
12	TRBV6-5	.	.	TRBJ1-2	CASTMQGYGYTF	TGTGCCAGCACTATGCAGGGGTATGGCTACACCTTC
14	TRBV19	.	.	TRBJ1-1	CASRVRGMNTEAFF	TGTGCCAGTCGCGTAAGGGGGATGAACACTGAAGCTTTCTTT
12	TRBV6-5	TRBD1	.	TRBJ1-2	CASSLTGVGYTF	TGTGCCAGCAGTCTGACAGGGGTAGGCTACACCTTC
14	TRBV3-1/TRBV3-2	.	.	TRBJ1-1	CASSQVGGAGEAFF	TGTGCCAGCAGCCAAGTGGGAGGGGCTGGTGAAGCTTTCTTT
16	TRBV2	TRBD1	.	TRBJ1-5	CASSETNRGGNQPQHF	TGTGCCAGCAGCGAGACGAACAGGGGGGGCAATCAGCCCCAGCATTTT
17	TRBV7-8	TRBD1	.	TRBJ1-3	CASSWGQGVNSGNTIYF	TGTGCCAGCAGCTGGGGACAGGGGGTGAACTCTGGAAACACCATATATTTT
13	TRBV5-1	.	.	TRBJ1-6	CASSPTGNSPLHF	TGCGCCAGCAGCCCAACAGGGAATTCACCCCTCCACTTT
19	TRBV3-1/TRBV3-2	TRBD1	once	TRBJ2-6	CASSQIRGLSSSGANVLTF	TGTGCCAGCAGCCAGATCAGGGGGCTATCCTCTTCTGGGGCCAACGTCCTGACTTTC